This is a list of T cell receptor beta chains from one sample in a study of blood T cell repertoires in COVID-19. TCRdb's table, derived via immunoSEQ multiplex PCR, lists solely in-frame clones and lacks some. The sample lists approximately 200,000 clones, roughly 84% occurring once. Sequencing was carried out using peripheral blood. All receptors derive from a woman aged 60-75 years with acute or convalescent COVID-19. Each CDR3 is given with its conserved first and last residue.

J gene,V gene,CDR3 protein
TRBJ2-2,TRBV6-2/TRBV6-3,CASSPRQGAAGGELFF
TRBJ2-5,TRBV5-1,CASSLDPGWNRETQYF
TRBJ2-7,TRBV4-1,CASSQGEGPYYEQYF
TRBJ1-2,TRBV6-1,CASSETGDVGYTF
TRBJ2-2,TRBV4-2,CASSRGLAGANTGELFF
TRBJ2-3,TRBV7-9,CASSPPFRSHSTDTQYF
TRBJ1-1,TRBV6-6,CASTRDIMVPEAFF
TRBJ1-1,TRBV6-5,CASSRLGGGSTEAFF
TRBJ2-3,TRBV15,CATSRDTSLGAPEF
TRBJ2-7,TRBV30,CAWSAGQGYEQYF
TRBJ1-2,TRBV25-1,CASSENWGEDGYTF
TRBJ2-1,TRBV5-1,CASIGGGAGNEQFF
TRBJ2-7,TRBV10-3,CAISESGQGAGEQYF
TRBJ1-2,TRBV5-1,CASRDGTGYNYGYTF
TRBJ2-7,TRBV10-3,CAISDRGEQYF
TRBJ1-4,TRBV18,CASSPGQGGAQKLFF
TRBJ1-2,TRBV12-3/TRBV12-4,CASSLRQGQGYTF
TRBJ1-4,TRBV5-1,CASSPVAGQDNEKLFF
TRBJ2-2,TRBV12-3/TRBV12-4,CASRQQSTGELFF
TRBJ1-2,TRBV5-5,CASSSGAIRYGYTF
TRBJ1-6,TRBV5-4,CASSFGTGLSYNSPLHF
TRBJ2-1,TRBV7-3,CASSLGTTGNNEQFF
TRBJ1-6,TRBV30,CAWSGTGGNSPLHF
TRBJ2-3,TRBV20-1,CSASFELAGDTDTQYF
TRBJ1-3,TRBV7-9,CASSSPLRGGNTIYF
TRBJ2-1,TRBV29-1,CSVRIAGGRSNEQFF
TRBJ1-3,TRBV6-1,CASSEQGIWAGNTIYF
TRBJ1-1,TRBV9,CASSPESPGLNTEAFF
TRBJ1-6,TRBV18,CASSPTAGASNSPLHF
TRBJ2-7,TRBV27,CASSPLYRDNSYEQYF
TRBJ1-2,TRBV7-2,CASSLGSGDFNYGYTF
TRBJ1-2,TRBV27,CASSGTGSSYGYTF
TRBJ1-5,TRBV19,CASSRTGDNYQPQHF
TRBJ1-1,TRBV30,CAWSKGAGTEAFF
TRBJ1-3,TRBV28,CASSSGQGARRNTIYF
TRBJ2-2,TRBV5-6,CASSLGRFTGELFF
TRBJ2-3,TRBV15,CATSRGPQRGPLDTQYF
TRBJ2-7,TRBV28,CASSHNRGSYEQYF
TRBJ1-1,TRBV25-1,CASSGRNRLGQNTEAFF
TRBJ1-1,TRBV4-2,CASSYDRGNTEAFF
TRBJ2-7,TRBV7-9,CASSSPAIHEQYF
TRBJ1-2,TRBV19,CASSSQGKARGYTF
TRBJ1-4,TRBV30,CAWSYGEKLFF
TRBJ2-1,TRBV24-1,CATSDLLGVFYNEQFF
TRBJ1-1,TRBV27,CASSLSIAPGQGLAFF
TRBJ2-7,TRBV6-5,CASSSGGYEQYF
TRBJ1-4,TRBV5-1,CASSLAGFNEKLFF
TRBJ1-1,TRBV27,CASSLTLMNTEAFF
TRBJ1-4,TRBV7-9,CASSLTGTGGPNEKLFF
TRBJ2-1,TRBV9,CASSRTGTVYNEQFF
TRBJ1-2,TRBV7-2,CASSLGVRGLGYTF
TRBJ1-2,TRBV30,CATGQGSYGYTF
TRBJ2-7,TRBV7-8,CASSLRGGGGILQVDYEQYF
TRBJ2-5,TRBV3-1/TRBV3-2,CASSHEETQYF
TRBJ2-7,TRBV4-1,CASSHSDRDRGEQYF
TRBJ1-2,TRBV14,CASSPRQGLLKGYTF
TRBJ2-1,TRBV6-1,CASSEEASGSPYNEQFF
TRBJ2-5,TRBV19,CASSRIDREETQYF
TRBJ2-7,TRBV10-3,CAISGLGQRYEQYF